This record concerns one T cell receptor beta chain sequence. As to treatment: some 20 received Ad26.COV2.S at low or high dose, single or two shots; about five received placebo; per-sample allocation not given. Repertoires come from day 63 after the first vaccine or placebo injection. Whoever gave the sample was an adult aged 18-55 years in Boston. Germline loops: CDR1 SGDLS, CDR2 YYNGEE. The V and J ends lost 3 bases and 2 bases respectively, with 12 bases between them. The CDR3 is made up of 14 amino acids. This record comes from a study of Ad26.COV2.S vaccination and SARS-CoV-2 variants. Assay used: immunoSEQ multiplex PCR; TCRdb lists only in-frame clones, some missing. The data show some 390,000 clones, with 89% seen just once and around 2% held by the top ten.

The sequenced sample was peripheral blood, obtained in a trial of Ad26.COV2.S vaccine versus placebo. The rearrangement uses TRBV9 and TRBJ2-7, with D unresolved. The receptor comes from a person between 18 and 65 years old who received the Ad26.COV2.S COVID-19 vaccine or a placebo. Here the CDR3 reads CASSASDQAYEQYF. For the CDR3, the DNA is TGTGCCAGCAGCGCCTCGGACCAAGCCTACGAGCAGTACTTC. The full variable domain, its missing parts supplied by reference TRBV9 and TRBJ2-7, is DSGVTQTPKHLITATGQRVTLRCSPRSGDLSVYWYQQSLDQGLQFLIQYYNGEERAKGNILERFSAQQFPDLHSELNLSSLELGDSALYFCASSASDQAYEQYFGPGTRLTVT.